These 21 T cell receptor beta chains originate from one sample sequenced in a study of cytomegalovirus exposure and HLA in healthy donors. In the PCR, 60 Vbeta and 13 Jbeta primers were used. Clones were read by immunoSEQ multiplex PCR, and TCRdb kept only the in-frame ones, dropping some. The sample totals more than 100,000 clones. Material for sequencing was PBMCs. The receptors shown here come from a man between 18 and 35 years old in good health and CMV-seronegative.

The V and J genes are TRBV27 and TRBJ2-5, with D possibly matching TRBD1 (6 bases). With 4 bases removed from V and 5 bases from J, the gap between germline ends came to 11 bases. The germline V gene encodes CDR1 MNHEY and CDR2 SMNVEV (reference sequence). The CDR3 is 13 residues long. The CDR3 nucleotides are TGTGCCAGCAGTTCAGGGGACCGGGAGACCCAGTACTTC. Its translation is CASSSGDRETQYF.

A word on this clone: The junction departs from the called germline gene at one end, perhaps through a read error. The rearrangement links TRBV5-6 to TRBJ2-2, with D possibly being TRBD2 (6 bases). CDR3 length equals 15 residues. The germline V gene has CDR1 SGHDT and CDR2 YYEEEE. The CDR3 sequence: CTSRFGTSNTGELFF. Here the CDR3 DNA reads TGTACCAGCAGGTTCGGGACTTCGAACACCGGGGAGCTGTTTTTT. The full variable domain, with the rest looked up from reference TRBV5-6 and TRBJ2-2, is DAGVTQSPTHLIKTRGQQVTLRCSPKSGHDTVSWYQQALGQGPQFIFQYYEEEERQRGNFPDRFSGHQFPNYSSELNVNALLLGDSALYLCTSRFGTSNTGELFFGEGSRLTVL.

CDR3: CASSYEGASQPQHF. The CDR3 DNA sequence: TGTGCCAGCAGTTACGAGGGGGCTAGTCAGCCCCAGCATTTT. The chain is built from TRBV6-5 and TRBJ1-5; 7 bases are a match to TRBD1. This CDR3 is 14 amino acids long. V lost 2 bases to trimming and J lost 6 bases; unmatched junction nucleotides: 4. Per germline, CDR1 MNHEY and CDR2 SVGAGI.

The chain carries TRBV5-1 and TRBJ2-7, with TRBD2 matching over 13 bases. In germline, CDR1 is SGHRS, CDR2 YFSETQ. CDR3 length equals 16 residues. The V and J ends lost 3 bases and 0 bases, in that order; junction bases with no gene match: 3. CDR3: CASSSGLAGSSYEQYF. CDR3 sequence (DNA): TGCGCCAGCAGCTCGGGACTAGCGGGGAGCTCCTACGAGCAGTACTTC.

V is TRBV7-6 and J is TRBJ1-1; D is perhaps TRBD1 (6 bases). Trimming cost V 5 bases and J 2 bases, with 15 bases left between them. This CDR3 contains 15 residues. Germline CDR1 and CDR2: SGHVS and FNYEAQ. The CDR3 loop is CASSQTQGINTEAFF. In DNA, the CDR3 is TGTGCCAGCAGCCAAACCCAGGGGATAAACACTGAAGCTTTCTTT.

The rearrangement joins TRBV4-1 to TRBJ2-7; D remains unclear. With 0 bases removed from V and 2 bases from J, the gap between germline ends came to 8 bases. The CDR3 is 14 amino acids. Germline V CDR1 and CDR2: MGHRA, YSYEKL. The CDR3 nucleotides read TGCGCCAGCAGCCAAGATGTATTTCCCTACGAGCAGTACTTC. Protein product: CASSQDVFPYEQYF.

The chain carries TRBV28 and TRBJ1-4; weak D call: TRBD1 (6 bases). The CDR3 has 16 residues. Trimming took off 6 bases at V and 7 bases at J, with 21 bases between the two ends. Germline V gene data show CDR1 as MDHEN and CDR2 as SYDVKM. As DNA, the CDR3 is TGTGCCAGCAGGAACTCGCTGGGGGCGGGCGGTGAAAAACTGTTTTTT. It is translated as CASRNSLGAGGEKLFF.

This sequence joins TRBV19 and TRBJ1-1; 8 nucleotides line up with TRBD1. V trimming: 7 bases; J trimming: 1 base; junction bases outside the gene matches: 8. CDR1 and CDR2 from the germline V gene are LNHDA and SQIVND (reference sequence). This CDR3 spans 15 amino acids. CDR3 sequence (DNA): TGTGCCAGTACCCTCTGGACAGGGAAGAACACTGAAGCTTTCTTT. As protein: CASTLWTGKNTEAFF.

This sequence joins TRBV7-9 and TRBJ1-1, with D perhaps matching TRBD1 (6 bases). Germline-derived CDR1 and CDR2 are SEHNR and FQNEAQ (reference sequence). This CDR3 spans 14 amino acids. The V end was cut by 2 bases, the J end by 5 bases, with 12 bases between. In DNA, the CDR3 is TGTGCCAGCAGCTTACGGGGGGCTGGTACTGAAGCTTTCTTT. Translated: CASSLRGAGTEAFF.

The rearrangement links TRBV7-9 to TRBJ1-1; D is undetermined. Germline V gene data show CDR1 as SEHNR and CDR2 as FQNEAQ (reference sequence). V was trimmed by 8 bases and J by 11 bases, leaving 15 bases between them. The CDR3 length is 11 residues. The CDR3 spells CASSLTNRAFF. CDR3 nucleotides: TGTGCCAGCTCCCTCACCAATCGGGCTTTCTTT.

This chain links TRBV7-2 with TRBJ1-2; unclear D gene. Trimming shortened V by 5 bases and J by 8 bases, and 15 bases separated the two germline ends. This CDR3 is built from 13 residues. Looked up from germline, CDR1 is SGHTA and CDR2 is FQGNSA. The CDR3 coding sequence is TGTGCCAGCAGCCCGCGGCTCGGGAACGGCTACACCTTC. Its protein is CASSPRLGNGYTF. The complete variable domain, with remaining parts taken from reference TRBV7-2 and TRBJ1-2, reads GAGVSQSPSNKVTEKGKDVELRCDPISGHTALYWYRQSLGQGLEFLIYFQGNSAPDKSGLPSDRFSAERTGGSVSTLTIQRTQQEDSAVYLCASSPRLGNGYTFGSGTRLTVV.

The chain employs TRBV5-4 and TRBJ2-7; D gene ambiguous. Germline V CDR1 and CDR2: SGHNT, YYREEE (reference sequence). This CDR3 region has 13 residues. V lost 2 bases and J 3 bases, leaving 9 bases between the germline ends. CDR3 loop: CASSFANNYEQYF. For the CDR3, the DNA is TGTGCCAGCAGCTTCGCTAATAACTACGAGCAGTACTTC.

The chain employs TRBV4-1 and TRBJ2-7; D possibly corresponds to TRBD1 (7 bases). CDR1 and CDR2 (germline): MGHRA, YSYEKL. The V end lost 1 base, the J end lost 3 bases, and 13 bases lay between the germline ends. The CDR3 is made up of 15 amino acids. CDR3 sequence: CASSQARGALYEQYF. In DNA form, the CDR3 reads TGCGCCAGCAGCCAAGCCAGGGGGGCCCTCTACGAGCAGTACTTC.

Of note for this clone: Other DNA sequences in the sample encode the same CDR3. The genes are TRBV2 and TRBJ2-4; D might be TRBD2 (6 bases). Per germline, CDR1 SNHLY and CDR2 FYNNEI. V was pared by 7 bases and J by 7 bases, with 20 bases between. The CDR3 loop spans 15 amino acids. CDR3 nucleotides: TGTGCCAGCATTATCCCCGCCGGGAGTGGGAACATTCAGTACTTC. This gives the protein CASIIPAGSGNIQYF.

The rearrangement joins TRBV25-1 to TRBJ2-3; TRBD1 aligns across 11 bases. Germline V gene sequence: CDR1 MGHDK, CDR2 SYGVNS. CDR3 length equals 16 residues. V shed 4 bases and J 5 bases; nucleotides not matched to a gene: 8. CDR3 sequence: CASSGFGQGARDTQYF. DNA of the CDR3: TGTGCCAGCAGTGGATTTGGACAGGGGGCTAGAGATACGCAGTATTTT.

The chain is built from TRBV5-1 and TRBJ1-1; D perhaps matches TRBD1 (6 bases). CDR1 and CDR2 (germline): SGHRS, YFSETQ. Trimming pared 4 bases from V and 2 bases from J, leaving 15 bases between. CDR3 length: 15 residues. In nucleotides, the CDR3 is TGCGCCAGCAGCATGCAGACAGGAGCTAACACTGAAGCTTTCTTT. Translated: CASSMQTGANTEAFF. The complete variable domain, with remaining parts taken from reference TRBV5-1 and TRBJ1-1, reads KAGVTQTPRYLIKTRGQQVTLSCSPISGHRSVSWYQQTPGQGLQFLFEYFSETQRNKGNFPGRFSGRQFSNSRSEMNVSTLELGDSALYLCASSMQTGANTEAFFGQGTRLTVV.

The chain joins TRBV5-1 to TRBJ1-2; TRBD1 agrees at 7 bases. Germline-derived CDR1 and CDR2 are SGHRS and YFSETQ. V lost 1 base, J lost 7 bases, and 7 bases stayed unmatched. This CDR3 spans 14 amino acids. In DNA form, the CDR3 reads TGCGCCAGCAGCTTGACGGGGGACAGACGTGGCTACACCTTC. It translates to CASSLTGDRRGYTF.

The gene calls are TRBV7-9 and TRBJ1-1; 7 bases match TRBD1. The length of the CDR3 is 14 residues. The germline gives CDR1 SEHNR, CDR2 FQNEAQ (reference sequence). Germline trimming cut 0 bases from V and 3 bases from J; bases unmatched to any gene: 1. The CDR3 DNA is TGTGCCAGCAGCTTAGCCAGGGGGGACACTGAAGCTTTCTTT. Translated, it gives CASSLARGDTEAFF.

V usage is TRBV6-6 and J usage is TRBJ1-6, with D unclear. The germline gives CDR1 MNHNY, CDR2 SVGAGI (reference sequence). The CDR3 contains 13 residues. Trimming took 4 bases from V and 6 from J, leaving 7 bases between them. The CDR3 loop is CASSSGSNSPLHF. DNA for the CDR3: TGTGCCAGCAGTTCCGGGAGTAATTCACCCCTCCACTTT.

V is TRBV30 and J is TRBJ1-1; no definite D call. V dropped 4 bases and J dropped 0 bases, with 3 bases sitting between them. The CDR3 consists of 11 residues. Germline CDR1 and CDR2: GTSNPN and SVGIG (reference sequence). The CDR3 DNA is TGTGCCTGGACCTTGAACACTGAAGCTTTCTTT. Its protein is CAWTLNTEAFF.

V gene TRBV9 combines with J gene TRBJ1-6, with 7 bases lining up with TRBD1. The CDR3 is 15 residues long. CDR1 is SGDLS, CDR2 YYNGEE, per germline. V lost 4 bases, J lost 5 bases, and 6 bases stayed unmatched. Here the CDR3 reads CASSLTGTDNSPLHF. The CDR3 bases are TGTGCCAGCAGCCTTACCGGGACAGATAATTCACCCCTCCACTTT.